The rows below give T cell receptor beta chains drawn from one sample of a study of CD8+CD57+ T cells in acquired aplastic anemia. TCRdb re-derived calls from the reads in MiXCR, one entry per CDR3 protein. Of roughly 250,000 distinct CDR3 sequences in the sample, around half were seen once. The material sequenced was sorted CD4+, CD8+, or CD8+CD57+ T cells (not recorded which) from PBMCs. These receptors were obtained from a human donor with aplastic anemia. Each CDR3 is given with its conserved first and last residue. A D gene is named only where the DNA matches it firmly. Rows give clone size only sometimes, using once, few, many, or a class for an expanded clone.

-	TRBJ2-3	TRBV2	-	TGTGCCAGCACGCTTGGGGCAGATACGCAGTATTTT	CASTLGADTQYF
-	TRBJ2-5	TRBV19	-	TGTGCCAGTAGTATTTCGGGGACCCAGTACTTC	CASSISGTQYF
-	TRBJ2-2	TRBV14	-	TGTGCCAGCAGCCAAGCTTTGGTGGGGCTGTTTTTT	CASSQALVGLFF
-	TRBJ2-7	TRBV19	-	TGTGCCAGTAGTTCCGCGGGTCCCTCAGAGCAGTACTTC	CASSSAGPSEQYF
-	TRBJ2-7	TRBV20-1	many	TGCAGTGCTAGAAACTCGGCCGCCCGAGGGGAAGAGCAGTACTTC	CSARNSAARGEEQYF
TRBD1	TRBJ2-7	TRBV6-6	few	TGTGCCAGCAGTTACCTCTGGGGACAGGTGAACTCCTACGAGCAGTACTTC	CASSYLWGQVNSYEQYF
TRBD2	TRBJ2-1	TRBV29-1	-	TGCAGCGTTCTGGGACTAGCGGGAAGTAGGTTCTTC	CSVLGLAGSRFF
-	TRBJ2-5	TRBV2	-	TGTGCCTGCAGGGGCGGGAACGTGGCAGAGACCCAGTACTTC	CACRGGNVAETQYF
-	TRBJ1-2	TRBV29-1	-	TGCAGCGTTGGAGCCGTGGATGGCTACACCTTC	CSVGAVDGYTF
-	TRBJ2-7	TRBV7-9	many	TGTGCCAGCAGCCCACTGCCCCCCTACGAGCAGTACTTC	CASSPLPPYEQYF
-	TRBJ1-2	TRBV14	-	TGTGCCAGCAGCCAGTCGGGCCTCTTCACTGGGGGCTACACCTTC	CASSQSGLFTGGYTF
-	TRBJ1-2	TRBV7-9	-	TGTGCCAGCAGCTTAGCGGGAGACAGAAGCGGCTACACCTTC	CASSLAGDRSGYTF
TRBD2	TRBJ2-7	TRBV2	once	TGTGCCAGCAGTCCCACCCCGGGACTAGATAGCTACGAGCAGTACTTC	CASSPTPGLDSYEQYF